The 29 T cell receptor beta chains presented below share a single source sample, sequenced in a study of blood T cell repertoires in COVID-19. Profiled with immunoSEQ multiplex PCR; TCRdb holds only in-frame clones, not every one. The sample lists 250,000 to 400,000 clones, roughly 84% seen once, with 1% in the top ten. The specimen was peripheral blood. These receptors were taken from a man over 45 with active or convalescent COVID-19.

This clone has just one count. This same CDR3 is encoded by further DNA sequences in the sample. The V call is TRBV7-2, the J call TRBJ2-3; TRBD1 might be the D (5 bases). V dropped 1 base and J dropped 6 bases, with 8 bases sitting between them. Looked up from germline, CDR1 is SGHTA and CDR2 is FQGNSA. The CDR3 totals 13 residues. The DNA of the CDR3 is TGTGCCAGCAGCTTAGGTGGGGCGGATACGCAGTATTTT. This encodes CASSLGGADTQYF.

This sequence joins TRBV28 and TRBJ1-2, with a tentative D call TRBD1 (5 bases). Trimming pared 5 bases from V and 4 bases from J, leaving 17 bases between. The CDR3 consists of 15 residues. Germline CDR1 is MDHEN and CDR2 is SYDVKM. CDR3 sequence: CASSLLGGAIYGYTF. CDR3 DNA sequence: TGTGCCAGCAGTCTCCTCGGGGGAGCGATCTATGGCTACACCTTC.

This clone was observed a handful of times. V usage is TRBV7-3 and J usage is TRBJ2-3, with 10 bases identical to TRBD1. The CDR3 contains 16 residues. Looked up from germline, CDR1 is SGHTA and CDR2 is FQGTGA. V lost 2 bases, J lost 5 bases, and 7 bases stayed unmatched. CDR3 protein: CASSLGDRGRGDTQYF. In nucleotides, the CDR3 is TGTGCCAGCAGCTTAGGAGACAGGGGGCGCGGAGATACGCAGTATTTT.

This rearrangement joins TRBV5-1 to TRBJ2-7; possibly TRBD2 for D (6 bases). Per the germline V gene, CDR1 is SGHRS and CDR2 is YFSETQ. Deletions cut 0 bases from V and 3 bases from J, with 10 bases between. The CDR3 covers 14 residues. The CDR3 region has the DNA TGCGCCAGCAGCTTGGCGGGGGATCGCTACGAGCAGTACTTC. The encoded protein is CASSLAGDRYEQYF.

This chain joins TRBV30 and TRBJ2-1; D is possibly TRBD1 (6 bases). Germline assignment: CDR1 GTSNPN and CDR2 SVGIG (reference sequence). V was pared by 4 bases and J by 6 bases, with 16 bases between. The CDR3 spans 14 residues. The CDR3, as DNA: TGTGCCTGGACCCCCGAACAGGGTCCCAATGAGCAGTTCTTC. Translating it yields CAWTPEQGPNEQFF. Looking up the rest from reference TRBV30 and TRBJ2-1 gives the full variable domain: SQTIHQWPATLVQPVGSPLSLECTVEGTSNPNLYWYRQAAGRGLQLLFYSVGIGQISSEVPQNLSASRPQDRQFILSSKKLLLSDSGFYLCAWTPEQGPNEQFFGPGTRLTVL.

The chain's CDR3 is CASSYWGRYEQYF. DNA of the CDR3: TGTGCCAGCAGTTACTGGGGGCGTTACGAGCAGTACTTC. The chain employs TRBV28 and TRBJ2-7; a possible D gene is TRBD1 (6 bases). The germline gives CDR1 MDHEN, CDR2 SYDVKM. With 4 bases removed from V and 4 bases from J, the gap between germline ends came to 11 bases. This CDR3 contains 13 residues.

CDR3 amino acids: CASRDRGSTDTQYF. As DNA, the CDR3 is TGTGCCAGCAGGGACAGGGGGAGCACAGATACGCAGTATTTT. The genes are TRBV7-9 and TRBJ2-3; TRBD1 matches 10 bases. Germline V CDR1 and CDR2: SEHNR, FQNEAQ (reference sequence). The CDR3 covers 14 residues. Trimming took 6 bases from V and 0 from J; bases not matched to a gene: 0.

The CDR3, as DNA: TGTGCCTGGAGTGTTAGCAGAGATGAAAAACTGTTTTTT. Protein product: CAWSVSRDEKLFF. The chain employs TRBV30 and TRBJ1-4; D not resolved. This CDR3 contains 13 residues. Germline V lookup: CDR1 GTSNPN, CDR2 SVGIG (reference sequence). V was shortened by 0 bases and J by 6 bases, with 8 bases between the two germline ends.

The chain couples TRBV29-1 to TRBJ2-2; TRBD2 might be the D (7 bases). The CDR3 totals 17 residues. The V and J ends lost 2 bases and 0 bases respectively, with 16 bases between them. CDR1 SQVTM and CDR2 ANQGSEA come from the germline V gene. CDR3 region: CSVESGAGAANTGELFF. CDR3 DNA sequence: TGCAGCGTTGAAAGTGGTGCGGGGGCCGCGAACACCGGGGAGCTGTTTTTT.

The gene calls are TRBV28 and TRBJ1-2; D might be TRBD1 (6 bases). The germline CDR1 and CDR2 sequences are MDHEN and SYDVKM. This CDR3 region has 14 residues. Deletions cut 6 bases from V and 4 bases from J, with 15 bases between. CDR3 bases: TGTGCCAGCAGCATAAGGTACAGGGTCTATGGCTACACCTTC. Translation gives CASSIRYRVYGYTF.

The CDR3, as DNA: TGTGCCAGCAGCTTACGAGGGAACGCGGAGACCCAGTACTTC. The encoded protein is CASSLRGNAETQYF. This chain connects TRBV7-8 to TRBJ2-5, with TRBD2 as a possible D gene (5 bases). The germline CDR1 and CDR2 sequences are SGHVS and FQNEAQ. The CDR3 runs 14 residues. Trimming removed 2 bases at V and 5 bases at J, with 12 bases between.

This clone was seen a handful of times. V gene TRBV6-1 combines with J gene TRBJ2-7; 8 bases are shared with TRBD1. The J segment lost 6 bases and the V segment lost 1 base, leaving 8 bases of the junction unmatched. The CDR3 consists of 15 residues. Looked up from germline, CDR1 is MNHNS and CDR2 is SASEGT. CDR3 region: CASSEVGQGVGEQYF. As DNA, the CDR3 is TGTGCCAGCAGTGAAGTAGGACAGGGCGTAGGCGAGCAGTACTTC.

The chain is built from TRBV4-1 and TRBJ2-5; TRBD2 aligns across 7 bases. The germline V gene encodes CDR1 MGHRA and CDR2 YSYEKL. This CDR3 region has 14 residues. V lost 0 bases to trimming and J lost 5 bases; unmatched junction nucleotides: 3. CDR3 protein: CASSQDPAGETQYF. The DNA of the CDR3 is TGCGCCAGCAGCCAAGATCCAGCGGGGGAGACCCAGTACTTC.

V is TRBV3-1 (or the pseudogene TRBV3-2) and J is TRBJ2-5; the D gene is possibly TRBD1 (6 bases). This CDR3 is built from 14 residues. Per the germline V gene, CDR1 is LGHDT and CDR2 is YNNKEL (reference sequence). Trimming removed 8 bases at V and 1 base at J, with 14 bases between. The CDR3 coding sequence is TGTGCCAGCGAAAACCAGGGGACCCAAGAGACCCAGTACTTC. Amino acids: CASENQGTQETQYF.

The gene calls are TRBV5-1 and TRBJ1-1, with 7 positions matching TRBD1. Trimming cost V 4 bases and J 7 bases; bases outside gene matches: 4. Germline V gives CDR1 SGHRS, CDR2 YFSETQ. There are 12 residues in the CDR3. The CDR3 DNA reads TGCGCCAGCAGCCTCGACAGGGTTGAAGCTTTCTTT. Its translation is CASSLDRVEAFF.

Here the CDR3 reads CASSFLADSEAFF. The CDR3 DNA reads TGTGCCAGCAGCTTCCTGGCTGATTCTGAAGCTTTCTTT. The V and J genes are TRBV14 and TRBJ1-1; D call uncertain. Looked up from germline, CDR1 is SGHDN and CDR2 is FVKESK. This CDR3 contains 13 residues. The V end lost 5 bases, the J end lost 6 bases, and 13 bases lay between the germline ends.

V is TRBV5-1 and J is TRBJ2-6; 7 bases match TRBD1. V dropped 1 base and J dropped 6; count of bases not matched to a gene: 7. The CDR3 totals 16 residues. Germline loops: CDR1 SGHRS, CDR2 YFSETQ. The CDR3 DNA is TGCGCCAGCAGCTTGACAAACAGGGGCGAGGCCAACGTCCTGACTTTC. It codes for CASSLTNRGEANVLTF.

The chain employs TRBV7-6 and TRBJ2-1, with TRBD1 matching 12 bases. The length of the CDR3 is 18 residues. The germline CDR1 and CDR2 sequences are SGHVS and FNYEAQ. V lost 5 bases, J lost 6 bases, and 14 bases stayed unmatched. The DNA for the CDR3 is TGTGCCAGCAGCCCGCTCCCGGGACAGGGGGCAGGGAGCAATGAGCAGTTCTTC. Protein sequence: CASSPLPGQGAGSNEQFF.

The V and J genes are TRBV10-3 and TRBJ1-5; 9 nucleotides match TRBD1. The CDR3 has 17 residues. Trimming removed 5 bases from V and 0 bases from J; junction bases left unmatched: 8. The germline gives CDR1 ENHRY, CDR2 SYGVKD. CDR3 sequence: CAISNSGTGPSNQPQHF. In DNA form, the CDR3 reads TGTGCCATCAGTAACTCCGGGACAGGGCCTAGCAATCAGCCCCAGCATTTT.

This clone came up once. The gene calls are TRBV15 and TRBJ1-5; D is unresolved. CDR3 length: 13 amino acids. The germline gives CDR1 LNHNV, CDR2 YYDKDF (reference sequence). The V gene lost 4 bases and the J gene lost 3 bases, with 7 bases spanning the gap. The CDR3 DNA sequence: TGTGCCACCAGCACAGACGTCAATCAGCCCCAGCATTTT. Translation gives CATSTDVNQPQHF.

The V call is TRBV28, the J call TRBJ2-7; 11 positions agree with TRBD2. The CDR3 has 16 residues. With 3 bases clipped from V and 3 bases from J, the junction kept 7 bases outside the gene matches. Germline V gene sequence: CDR1 MDHEN, CDR2 SYDVKM. The CDR3 DNA is TGTGCCAGCAGTTTGACGGGACTAGCGGCTTACTACGAGCAGTACTTC. Translating gives CASSLTGLAAYYEQYF. Full variable domain (rest looked up from reference TRBV28 and TRBJ2-7): DVKVTQSSRYLVKRTGEKVFLECVQDMDHENMFWYRQDPGLGLRLIYFSYDVKMKEKGDIPEGYSVSREKKERFSLILESASTNQTSMYLCASSLTGLAAYYEQYFGPGTRLTVT.

This chain joins TRBV5-1 and TRBJ2-7; D is uncertain. Deletions cut 0 bases from V and 0 bases from J, with 10 bases between. Germline V CDR1 and CDR2: SGHRS, YFSETQ. The CDR3 totals 15 residues. CDR3 in DNA: TGCGCCAGCAGCTTGGGCTCAGTGATCTCCTACGAGCAGTACTTC. This encodes CASSLGSVISYEQYF.

The rearrangement joins TRBV7-9 to TRBJ1-1; 7 bases are a match to TRBD1. The ends lost 1 base at V and 1 base at J; junction bases unmatched: 3. CDR3 length: 15 residues. The V gene's germline CDR1 is SEHNR and CDR2 FQNEAQ (reference sequence). CDR3 protein: CASSLVRQGNTEAFF. For the CDR3, the DNA is TGTGCCAGCAGCTTAGTCAGACAGGGGAACACTGAAGCTTTCTTT.

The rearrangement uses TRBV11-2 and TRBJ1-2; no clear D. This CDR3 contains 15 residues. Looked up from germline, CDR1 is SGHAT and CDR2 is FQNNGV. V shed 3 bases and J shed 3 bases, with 14 bases lying between them. CDR3 amino acids: CASSFGQAPYYGYTF. Written as DNA, the CDR3 is TGTGCCAGCAGCTTTGGTCAAGCTCCCTACTATGGCTACACCTTC.

This CDR3 is CASSLSGHYSNQPQHF. The CDR3, as DNA: TGTGCCAGCAGCTTGAGCGGGCATTATAGCAATCAGCCCCAGCATTTT. The chain uses TRBV7-2 and TRBJ1-5; unclear D gene. Germline V lookup: CDR1 SGHTA, CDR2 FQGNSA. The V and J ends lost 3 bases and 0 bases respectively, with 12 bases between them. There are 16 residues in the CDR3.

The chain combines TRBV4-2 with TRBJ1-1; D is uncertain. V lost 0 bases and J lost 5, with 4 bases in between. The CDR3 is 12 residues long. Germline CDR1 and CDR2: LGHNA and YNFKEQ. The CDR3 here is CASSQDQTEAFF. In nucleotides, the CDR3 is TGTGCCAGCAGCCAAGATCAAACTGAAGCTTTCTTT.

The J gene is TRBJ1-1, the V gene TRBV18; D remains unclear. The germline V and J ends were trimmed by 2 bases and 1 base, with 17 bases remaining between them. This CDR3 has 17 residues. From germline, CDR1 is KGHSH and CDR2 LQKENI. CDR3 bases: TGTGCCAGCTCACCATTTCTCGGATTGAGGAAGAACACTGAAGCTTTCTTT. Its translation is CASSPFLGLRKNTEAFF.

The chain carries TRBV19 and TRBJ2-2; 10 bases match TRBD1. Per the germline V gene, CDR1 is LNHDA and CDR2 is SQIVND (reference sequence). This CDR3 is 15 amino acids long. V dropped 10 bases and J dropped 6; count of bases not matched to a gene: 11. CDR3 sequence: CATSRDRGGSGELFF. CDR3 in DNA: TGTGCCACTTCGCGGGACAGGGGAGGGTCCGGGGAGCTGTTTTTT.

The chain employs TRBV29-1 and TRBJ2-2; 9 bases are a match to TRBD1. Germline V gene sequence: CDR1 SQVTM, CDR2 ANQGSEA. The CDR3 contains 15 residues. Unmatched junction bases numbered 9, after V lost 4 bases and J lost 6 bases. The CDR3 here is CSVGAGTGSPGELFF. The CDR3 nucleotides are TGCAGCGTTGGTGCCGGGACAGGGTCGCCCGGGGAGCTGTTTTTT.